This TCR beta chain was identified during a study of T cells in women clearing cervical HPV infection. V was clipped by 1 base and J by 6 bases; unmatched bases: 3. Germline CDR1 SGHTA, CDR2 FQGNSA. The CDR3 length is 15 residues. Study results and limitations: Repertoire richness, not evenness, was significantly elevated in CIN3+ cases versus controls.

On this clone: What it binds is not known. The sequence runs out 3 residues before the end of the CDR3; the remainder is reconstructed from the germline J gene.

immunoSEQ multiplex PCR used an average of approximately 1,300 ng genomic DNA. Repertoires were generated with immunoSEQ multiplex PCR, while TCRdb's copy carries only in-frame clones and drops some. This specimen shows about 23,000 clones; the ten leading clones hold over 8%. Sequencing was performed on blood buffy coat. The genes are TRBV7-2 and TRBJ2-1, with 10 bases aligning to TRBD1. The sequence derives from a woman between 18 and 70 years old with a cervical HPV16 infection that either progressed to CIN3+ or cleared (not recorded which). CDR3 DNA (partial): TGTGCCAGCAGCTTAGGATGGGACAGGGGCAATGAG. Translation: CASSLGWDRGNE. The CDR3 in its entirety is CASSLGWDRGNEQFF.